Below, 5 T cell receptor beta chains from the same sample are listed, as sequenced in a study of response to subunit inactivated influenza vaccine. From the RT-PCR reads, TCRdb called clonotypes with MiXCR, one entry per CDR3 protein. This sample has under 550,000 distinct CDR3 sequences, with around 7.7% found just once. Material: PBMCs from blood, obtained roughly 24 months after vaccination. Every receptor here comes from a man aged 50-75 years who received an inactivated influenza vaccine.

This clonotype has just a few counts. Its ends do not fully match the called genes, so a read error is possible. The chain couples TRBV5-1 to TRBJ2-5, with D possibly TRBD2 on 6 matching bases. CDR3 length: 15 residues. Germline CDR1 and CDR2: SGHRS and YFSETQ. CDR3 sequence (DNA): TGCGCCAGCAGCTTTACACCGGGAGACCGGATTGGGGGAGACTTC. As protein: CASSFTPGDRIGGDF.

At least ten counts were recorded for this clonotype. The junction differs from germline at one of its ends, possibly a read error. The V gene is TRBV11-2, the J gene TRBJ2-4; tentative D call: TRBD1 (6 bases). Germline V gives CDR1 SGHAT, CDR2 FQNNGV. This CDR3 has 16 amino acids. The CDR3 spells CASILHGGRGQNIQYF. CDR3 sequence (DNA): TGTGCCAGCATCTTACACGGCGGCAGGGGCCAAAACATTCAGTACTTC.

This clonotype was counted a few times. This chain uses TRBV28 with TRBJ2-5; D perhaps matches TRBD2 (7 bases). Germline V gene sequence: CDR1 MDHEN, CDR2 SYDVKM. CDR3 length: 17 amino acids. V shed 11 bases and J shed 5 bases, with 30 bases lying between them. The CDR3 reads CAAQDRRTRGMPETQYF. CDR3 nucleotide sequence: TGTGCCGCTCAGGACAGAAGGACTAGGGGAATGCCGGAGACCCAGTACTTC.

The chain has TRBV20-1 and TRBJ2-1, with TRBD2 matching 11 bases. With V trimmed by 4 bases and J by 1 base, 6 bases remained unmatched. Germline loops: CDR1 DFQATT, CDR2 SNEGSKA (reference sequence). The CDR3 is made up of 16 amino acids. CDR3: CSAKNLAGGSYNEQFF. The CDR3 nucleotides read TGCAGTGCTAAGAACCTAGCGGGAGGTTCCTACAATGAGCAGTTCTTC.

This clonotype was recorded a few times. The chain combines TRBV10-3 with TRBJ2-7, with D hard to call. Trimming stripped 3 bases from V and 3 bases from J, with 21 bases between. This CDR3 comprises 17 residues. The germline gives CDR1 ENHRY, CDR2 SYGVKD. The CDR3: CAISDPLSGPTIYEQYF. The CDR3 bases are TGTGCCATCAGTGACCCGTTGAGTGGACCAACGATCTACGAGCAGTACTTC.